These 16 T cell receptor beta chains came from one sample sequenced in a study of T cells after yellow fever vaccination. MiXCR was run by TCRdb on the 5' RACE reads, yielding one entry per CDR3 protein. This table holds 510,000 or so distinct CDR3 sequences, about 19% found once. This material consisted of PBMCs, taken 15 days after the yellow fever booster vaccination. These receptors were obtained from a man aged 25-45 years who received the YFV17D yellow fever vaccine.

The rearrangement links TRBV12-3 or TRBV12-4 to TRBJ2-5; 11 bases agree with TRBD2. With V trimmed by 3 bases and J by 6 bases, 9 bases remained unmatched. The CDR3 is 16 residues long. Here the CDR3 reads CASSFLVAGGSKTQYF. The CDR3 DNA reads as TGTGCCAGCAGTTTTTTGGTAGCGGGAGGGTCGAAGACCCAGTACTTC.

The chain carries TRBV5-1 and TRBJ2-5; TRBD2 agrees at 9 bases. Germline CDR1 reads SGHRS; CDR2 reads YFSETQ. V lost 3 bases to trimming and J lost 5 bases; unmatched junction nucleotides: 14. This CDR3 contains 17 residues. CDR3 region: CASSSDGWSGRSETQYF. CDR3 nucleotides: TGCGCCAGCAGCTCCGACGGATGGAGCGGGAGGTCGGAGACCCAGTACTTC.

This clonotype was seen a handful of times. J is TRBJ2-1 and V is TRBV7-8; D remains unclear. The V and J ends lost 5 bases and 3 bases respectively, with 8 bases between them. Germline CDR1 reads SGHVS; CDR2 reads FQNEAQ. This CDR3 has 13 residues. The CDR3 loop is CASSIRIYNEQFF. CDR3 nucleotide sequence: TGTGCCAGCAGCATCAGGATCTACAATGAGCAGTTCTTC.

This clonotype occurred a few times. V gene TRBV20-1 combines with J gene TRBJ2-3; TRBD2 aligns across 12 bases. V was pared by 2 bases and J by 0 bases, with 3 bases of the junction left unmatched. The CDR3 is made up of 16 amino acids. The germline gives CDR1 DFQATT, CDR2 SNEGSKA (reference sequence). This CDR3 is CSARIGTSGSTDTQYF. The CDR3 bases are TGCAGTGCTAGAATAGGGACTAGCGGGAGCACAGATACGCAGTATTTT.

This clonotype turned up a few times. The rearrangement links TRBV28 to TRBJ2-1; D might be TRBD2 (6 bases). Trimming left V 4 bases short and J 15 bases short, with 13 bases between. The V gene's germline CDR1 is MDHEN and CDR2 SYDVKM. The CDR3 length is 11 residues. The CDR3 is CASSSRGVRFF. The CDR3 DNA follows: TGTGCCAGCAGTTCCCGCGGGGTCCGGTTCTTC.

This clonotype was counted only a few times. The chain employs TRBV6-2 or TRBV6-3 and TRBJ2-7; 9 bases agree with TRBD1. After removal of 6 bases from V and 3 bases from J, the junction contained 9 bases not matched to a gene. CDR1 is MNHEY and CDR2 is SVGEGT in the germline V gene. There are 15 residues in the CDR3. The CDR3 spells CASSPKGTGNYEQYF. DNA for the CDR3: TGTGCCAGCAGCCCGAAAGGGACAGGGAACTACGAGCAGTACTTC.

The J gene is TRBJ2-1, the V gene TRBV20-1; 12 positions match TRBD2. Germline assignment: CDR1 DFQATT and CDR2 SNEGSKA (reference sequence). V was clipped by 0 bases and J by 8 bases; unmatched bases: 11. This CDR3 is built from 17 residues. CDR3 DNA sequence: TGCAGTGCTAGAGACCTAGTACGACTAGCGGGAGTTGATGAGCAGTTCTTC. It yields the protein CSARDLVRLAGVDEQFF.

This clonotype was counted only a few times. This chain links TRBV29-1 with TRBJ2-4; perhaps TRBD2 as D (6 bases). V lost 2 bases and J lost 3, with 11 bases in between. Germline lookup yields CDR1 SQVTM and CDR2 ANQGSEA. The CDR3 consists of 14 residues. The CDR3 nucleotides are TGCAGCGTTGAATTCCGGGAGCGCAAAAACATTCAGTACTTC. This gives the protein CSVEFRERKNIQYF. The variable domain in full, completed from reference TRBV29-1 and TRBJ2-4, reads SAVISQKPSRDICQRGTSLTIQCQVDSQVTMMFWYRQQPGQSLTLIATANQGSEATYESGFVIDKFPISRPNLTFSTLTVSNMSPEDSSIYLCSVEFRERKNIQYFGAGTRLSVL.

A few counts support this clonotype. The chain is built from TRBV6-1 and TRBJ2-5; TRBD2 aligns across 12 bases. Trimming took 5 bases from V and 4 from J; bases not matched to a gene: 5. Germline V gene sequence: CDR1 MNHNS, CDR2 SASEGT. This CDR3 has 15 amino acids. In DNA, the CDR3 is TGTGCCAGCAGTCGTCTAGCGGGAGGGGGAGAGACCCAGTACTTC. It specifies CASSRLAGGGETQYF.

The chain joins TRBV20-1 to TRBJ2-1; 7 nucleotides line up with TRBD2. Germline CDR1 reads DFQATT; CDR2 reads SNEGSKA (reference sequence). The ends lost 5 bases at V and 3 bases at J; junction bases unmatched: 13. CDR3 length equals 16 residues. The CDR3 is CSAGLAGLAVYNEQFF. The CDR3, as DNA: TGCAGTGCTGGTCTCGCGGGCCTAGCGGTCTACAATGAGCAGTTCTTC.

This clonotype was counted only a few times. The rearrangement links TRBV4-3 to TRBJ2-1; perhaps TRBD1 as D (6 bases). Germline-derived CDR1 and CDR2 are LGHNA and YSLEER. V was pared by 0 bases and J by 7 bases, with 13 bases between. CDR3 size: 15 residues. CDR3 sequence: CASSQEGGAVNEQFF. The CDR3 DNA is TGCGCCAGCAGCCAAGAAGGGGGTGCCGTGAATGAGCAGTTCTTC.

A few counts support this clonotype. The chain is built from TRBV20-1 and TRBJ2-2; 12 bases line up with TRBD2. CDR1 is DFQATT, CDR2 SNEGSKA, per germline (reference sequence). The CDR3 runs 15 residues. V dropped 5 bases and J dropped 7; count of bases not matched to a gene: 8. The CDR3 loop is CSASGLAGRVGELFF. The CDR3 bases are TGCAGTGCTTCCGGACTAGCGGGAAGGGTCGGGGAGCTGTTTTTT.

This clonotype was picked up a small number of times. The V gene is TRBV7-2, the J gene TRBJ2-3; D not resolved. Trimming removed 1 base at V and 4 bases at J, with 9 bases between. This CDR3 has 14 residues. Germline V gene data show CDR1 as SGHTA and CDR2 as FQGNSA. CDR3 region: CASSLVLSADTQYF. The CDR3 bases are TGTGCCAGCAGCTTAGTACTATCAGCAGATACGCAGTATTTT.

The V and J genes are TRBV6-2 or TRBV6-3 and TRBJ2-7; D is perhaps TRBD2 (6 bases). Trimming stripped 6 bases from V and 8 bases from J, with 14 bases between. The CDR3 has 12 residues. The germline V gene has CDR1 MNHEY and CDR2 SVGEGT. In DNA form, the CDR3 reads TGTGCCAGCAGCCCCGGACTATTCAAGCAGTACTTC. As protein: CASSPGLFKQYF.

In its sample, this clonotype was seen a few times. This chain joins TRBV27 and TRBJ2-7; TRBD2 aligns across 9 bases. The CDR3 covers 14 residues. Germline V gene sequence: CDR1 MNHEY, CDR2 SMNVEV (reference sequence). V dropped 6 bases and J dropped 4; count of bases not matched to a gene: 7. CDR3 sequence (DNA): TGTGCCAGCAGCCTTAGCGGGAGCAGGTACGAGCAGTACTTC. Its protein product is CASSLSGSRYEQYF.

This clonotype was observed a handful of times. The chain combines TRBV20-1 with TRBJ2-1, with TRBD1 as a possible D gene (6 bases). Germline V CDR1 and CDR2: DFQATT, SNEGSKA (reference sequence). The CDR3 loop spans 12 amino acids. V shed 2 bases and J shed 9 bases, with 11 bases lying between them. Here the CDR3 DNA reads TGCAGTGCTAGACTCCCGGACAGTGAGCAGTTCTTC. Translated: CSARLPDSEQFF.